These 8 T cell receptor beta chains originate from one sample sequenced in a study of blood T cell repertoires in COVID-19. The method was immunoSEQ multiplex PCR; TCRdb's version includes in-frame clones alone and lacks a portion of them. The table includes 260,000 or so clones, around 82% detected once. Sequencing input: PBMCs or T cells enriched from blood (not recorded which). These receptors all stem from a woman aged 40 to 50 who had been exposed to COVID-19.

This clone was detected a few times. The rearrangement links TRBV5-4 to TRBJ1-1, with 9 nucleotides matching TRBD1. V was clipped by 0 bases and J by 6 bases; unmatched bases: 9. The CDR3 is 16 residues long. The germline CDR1 and CDR2 sequences are SGHNT and YYREEE (reference sequence). The CDR3 DNA is TGTGCCAGCAGCTTGGGGACAGGGGAAAGGAGGGCTGAAGCTTTCTTT. Protein product: CASSLGTGERRAEAFF.

In this sample, this clone turned up once. The genes are TRBV5-8 and TRBJ2-7; 8 bases match TRBD1. Trimming removed 4 bases from V and 3 bases from J; junction bases left unmatched: 6. Germline CDR1 and CDR2: SGHTS and YDEGEE. This CDR3 has 14 residues. The chain's CDR3 is CASSPGQGVYEQYF. Written as DNA, the CDR3 is TGTGCCAGCAGCCCCGGACAGGGTGTCTACGAGCAGTACTTC.

The chain carries TRBV29-1 and TRBJ2-3; TRBD2 matches 10 bases. The trim removed 7 bases at V and 9 bases at J, leaving 4 bases unmatched. The CDR3 covers 11 residues. The germline V gene encodes CDR1 SQVTM and CDR2 ANQGSEA. CDR3: CSGERGGTQYF. The CDR3 DNA reads TGCAGCGGGGAGCGGGGGGGCACGCAGTATTTT.

This sequence joins TRBV7-2 and TRBJ1-5; D uncertain. The V gene's germline CDR1 is SGHTA and CDR2 FQGNSA. There are 12 residues in the CDR3. Trimming cost V 5 bases and J 4 bases, with 6 bases left between them. DNA for the CDR3: TGTGCCAGCAGCGTTCAAAATCAGCCCCAGCATTTT. It yields the protein CASSVQNQPQHF.

This chain joins TRBV7-6 and TRBJ2-1, with 11 bases lining up with TRBD2. In germline, CDR1 is SGHVS, CDR2 FNYEAQ. This CDR3 contains 16 residues. Unmatched junction bases numbered 4, after V lost 1 base and J lost 5 bases. The CDR3 region is CASSLGVAGGDNEQFF. In DNA, the CDR3 is TGTGCCAGCAGCTTAGGCGTAGCGGGGGGGGACAATGAGCAGTTCTTC.

This rearrangement joins TRBV7-6 to TRBJ1-6, with TRBD1 as a possible D gene (6 bases). CDR1 is SGHVS and CDR2 is FNYEAQ in the germline V gene. There are 15 residues in the CDR3. Trimming removed 2 bases at V and 5 bases at J, with 10 bases between. In DNA, the CDR3 is TGTGCCAGCAGCTTATTGTCAGGGGATAATTCACCCCTCCACTTT. It encodes CASSLLSGDNSPLHF.

The DNA of the CDR3 is TGTGCCAGCAGTGAAGCTCCGGGGGAGACCTACGAGCAGTACTTC. Protein product: CASSEAPGETYEQYF. The chain combines TRBV6-1 with TRBJ2-7; D is possibly TRBD2 (6 bases). Trimming shortened V by 0 bases and J by 2 bases, and 11 bases separated the two germline ends. The CDR3 loop spans 15 amino acids. Germline CDR1 reads MNHNS; CDR2 reads SASEGT.

The chain couples TRBV12-3 or TRBV12-4 to TRBJ1-5; D perhaps matches TRBD1 (5 bases). V lost 3 bases to trimming and J lost 7 bases, with 10 bases between them. The CDR3 is 13 residues long. CDR3 region: CASSLRGEQPQHF. CDR3 coding DNA: TGTGCCAGCAGTTTGCGGGGGGAGCAGCCCCAGCATTTT.